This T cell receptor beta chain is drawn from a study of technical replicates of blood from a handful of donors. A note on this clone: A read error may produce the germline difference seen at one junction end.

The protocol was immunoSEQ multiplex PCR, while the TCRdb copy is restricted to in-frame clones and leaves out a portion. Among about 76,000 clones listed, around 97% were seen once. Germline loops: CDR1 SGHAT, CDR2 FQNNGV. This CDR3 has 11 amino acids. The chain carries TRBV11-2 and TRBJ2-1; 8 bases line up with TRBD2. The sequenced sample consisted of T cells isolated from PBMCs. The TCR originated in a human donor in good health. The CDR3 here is CASRLAGEQFF. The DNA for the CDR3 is TGTGCCAGCAGATTAGCGGGAGAGCAGTTCTTC.